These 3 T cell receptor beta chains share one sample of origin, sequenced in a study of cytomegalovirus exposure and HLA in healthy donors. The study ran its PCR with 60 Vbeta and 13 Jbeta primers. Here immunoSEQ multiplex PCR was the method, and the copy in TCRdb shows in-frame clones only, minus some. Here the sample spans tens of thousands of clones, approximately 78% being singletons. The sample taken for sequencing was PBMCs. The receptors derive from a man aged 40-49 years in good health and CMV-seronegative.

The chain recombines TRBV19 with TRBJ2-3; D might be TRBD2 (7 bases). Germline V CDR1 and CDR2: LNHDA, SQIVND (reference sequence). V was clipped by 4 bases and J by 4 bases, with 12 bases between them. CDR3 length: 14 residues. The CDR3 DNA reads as TGTGCCAGTAGTACGGGGGGCGTCGCAGATACGCAGTATTTT. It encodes CASSTGGVADTQYF.

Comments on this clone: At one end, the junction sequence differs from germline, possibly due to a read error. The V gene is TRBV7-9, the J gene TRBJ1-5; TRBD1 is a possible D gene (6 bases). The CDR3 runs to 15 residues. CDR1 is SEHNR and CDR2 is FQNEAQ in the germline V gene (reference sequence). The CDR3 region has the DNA TGTTCCAGCAGCCCTGGGGCAGGGGGCAATCAGCCCCAGCATTTT. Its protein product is CSSSPGAGGNQPQHF.

CDR3 in amino acids: CASSLPRDRNNQPQHF. The CDR3 coding sequence is TGTGCCAGCAGCTTACCGCGGGACAGGAACAATCAGCCCCAGCATTTT. The chain couples TRBV7-6 to TRBJ1-5, with 8 bases fitting TRBD1. The CDR3 runs to 16 residues. CDR1 SGHVS and CDR2 FNYEAQ come from the germline V gene. J gave up 3 bases and V 2 bases, and 6 bases lay outside the gene matches. The full variable domain, completed using reference TRBV7-6 and TRBJ1-5, is GAGVSQSPRYKVTKRGQDVALRCDPISGHVSLYWYRQALGQGPEFLTYFNYEAQQDKSGLPNDRFSAERPEGSISTLTIQRTEQRDSAMYRCASSLPRDRNNQPQHFGDGTRLSIL.